These 14 T cell receptor beta chains were sequenced from one sample in a study of neurological immune-mediated disorders. TCRdb used MiXCR to reprocess the 5' RACE reads, holding one entry per CDR3 protein. The sample contains 35,000 to 40,000 distinct CDR3 sequences, about 2.3% of which appear only once. The sample consisted of PBMCs. These receptor sequences come from a man aged 45-65 years with multiple sclerosis.

This clonotype was picked up many times. Germline is not matched at one junction end, which may reflect a read error. The chain combines TRBV12-3 or TRBV12-4 with TRBJ1-5; D remains ambiguous. The CDR3 is 14 amino acids. Here the CDR3 reads CASSTTGSNQPQNF. The CDR3 bases are TGTGCCAGCAGCACGACCGGTAGCAATCAGCCCCAGAATTTT.

In its sample, this clonotype was seen many times. The J gene is TRBJ1-3, the V gene TRBV18, with D perhaps TRBD1 (6 bases). Germline-derived CDR1 and CDR2 are KGHSH and LQKENI. The CDR3 spans 14 residues. The V gene lost 5 bases and the J gene lost 0 bases, with 8 bases spanning the gap. CDR3 nucleotides: TGTGCCAGCTCAGAGGACAGCTCTGGAAACACCATATATTTT. Encoded protein: CASSEDSSGNTIYF.

This clonotype was detected ten times or more. The J gene is TRBJ2-7, the V gene TRBV7-8; D assignment may be TRBD1 or TRBD2 (6 bases each). This CDR3 is 17 amino acids long. Trimming took 5 bases from V and 6 from J, leaving 26 bases between them. Germline CDR1 is SGHVS and CDR2 is FQNEAQ. The chain's CDR3 is CASSPSGGGMVRLEQYF. DNA for the CDR3: TGTGCCAGCAGCCCCTCCGGAGGGGGGATGGTAAGGCTCGAGCAGTACTTC.

This clonotype was recorded many times. This sequence joins TRBV5-1 and TRBJ2-1; the match to TRBD1 covers 7 bases. The length of the CDR3 is 14 residues. In germline, CDR1 is SGHRS, CDR2 YFSETQ. The V and J ends lost 4 bases and 4 bases, in that order; junction bases with no gene match: 5. The CDR3 loop is CASSPGQPYNEQFF. The DNA for the CDR3 is TGCGCCAGCAGCCCGGGACAGCCATACAATGAGCAGTTCTTC.

This clonotype has more than one count but fewer than ten. The chain is built from TRBV19 and TRBJ1-1, with D possibly matching TRBD1 (6 bases). Germline-derived CDR1 and CDR2 are LNHDA and SQIVND (reference sequence). CDR3 size: 14 residues. Trimming removed 5 bases from V and 1 base from J, with 11 bases in between. CDR3 sequence: CASSWGRGNTEAFF. The CDR3 DNA reads as TGTGCCAGTAGTTGGGGCAGGGGGAACACTGAAGCTTTCTTT.

The sample holds many counts of this clonotype. The chain couples TRBV9 to TRBJ2-2; a possible D gene is TRBD2 (6 bases). The ends were cut back, 2 bases at V and 4 bases at J, with 12 bases in the middle. The CDR3 is made up of 15 amino acids. Germline CDR1 SGDLS, CDR2 YYNGEE. CDR3: CASSVGLASTGELFF. The CDR3 bases are TGTGCCAGCAGCGTCGGGCTAGCGAGCACCGGGGAGCTGTTTTTT.

Many counts were recorded for this clonotype. The V gene is TRBV5-1, the J gene TRBJ2-1; 9 nucleotides match TRBD2. CDR1 and CDR2 (germline): SGHRS, YFSETQ. The ends lost 0 bases at V and 6 bases at J; junction bases unmatched: 7. The CDR3 spans 16 residues. The CDR3 nucleotides read TGCGCCAGCAGCTTGGTTGAGGGCGGGGGGGCCAATGAGCAGTTCTTC. It encodes CASSLVEGGGANEQFF. The full variable domain, completed using reference TRBV5-1 and TRBJ2-1, is KAGVTQTPRYLIKTRGQQVTLSCSPISGHRSVSWYQQTPGQGLQFLFEYFSETQRNKGNFPGRFSGRQFSNSRSEMNVSTLELGDSALYLCASSLVEGGGANEQFFGPGTRLTVL.

This clonotype was seen repeatedly, ten times or more. This chain connects TRBV5-1 to TRBJ2-1, with 9 nucleotides matching TRBD2. Germline CDR1 is SGHRS and CDR2 is YFSETQ. J gave up 0 bases and V 3 bases, and 13 bases lay outside the gene matches. This CDR3 contains 19 residues. The CDR3 bases are TGCGCCAGCAGCTCTGGGGGCGGGGGGGCCCCTTCCTCCTACAATGAGCAGTTCTTC. Encoded protein: CASSSGGGGAPSSYNEQFF.

This clonotype is classed as medium-sized (0.01 to 0.1%). V is TRBV28 and J is TRBJ2-5; no clear D gene. The CDR3 has 12 residues. Trimming stripped 3 bases from V and 0 bases from J, with 2 bases between. CDR1 and CDR2 from the germline V gene are MDHEN and SYDVKM. CDR3 bases: TGTGCCAGCAGTTTGGACCAAGAGACCCAGTACTTC. Translation: CASSLDQETQYF.

The table lists this clonotype with many counts. The chain couples TRBV7-6 to TRBJ2-1; D might be TRBD1 or TRBD2, each matching 5 bases. V was shortened by 5 bases and J by 6 bases, with 14 bases between the two germline ends. The CDR3 spans 14 residues. Germline lookup yields CDR1 SGHVS and CDR2 FNYEAQ. CDR3 nucleotides: TGTGCCAGCAGCAGAGGGACCCACCTCAATGAGCAGTTCTTC. It codes for CASSRGTHLNEQFF.

This clonotype has ten or more counts. The gene calls are TRBV5-1 and TRBJ1-2; D remains ambiguous. V shed 4 bases and J shed 6 bases, with 13 bases lying between them. Germline CDR1 is SGHRS and CDR2 is YFSETQ. This CDR3 comprises 13 residues. The CDR3 loop is CASSNLERDGYTF. CDR3 coding DNA: TGCGCCAGCAGCAACCTAGAAAGGGATGGCTACACCTTC.

This clonotype was counted ten times or more. This sequence joins TRBV10-3 and TRBJ2-7, with 7 nucleotides matching TRBD1. This CDR3 has 14 amino acids. V lost 3 bases to trimming and J lost 2 bases; unmatched junction nucleotides: 4. In germline, CDR1 is ENHRY, CDR2 SYGVKD. The CDR3 nucleotides read TGTGCCATCAGTGAAGGGGGCAGTACCTACGAGCAGTACTTC. Translation: CAISEGGSTYEQYF.

Points on this clonotype: This CDR3 is missing its conserved last phenylalanine or tryptophan, likely due to a read error. CDR3 in amino acids: CASSLLLIDGYTN. The CDR3 coding sequence is TGTGCCAGCAGCTTATTATTGATAGATGGCTACACCAAC. The chain is built from TRBV7-2 and TRBJ1-2, with D unresolved. This CDR3 is built from 13 residues. Germline CDR1 reads SGHTA; CDR2 reads FQGNSA. V gave up 2 bases and J gave up 6 bases, with 10 bases separating them.

The sample holds many counts of this clonotype. The chain recombines TRBV10-3 with TRBJ2-1; no firm D call. V lost 4 bases and J lost 0, with 10 bases in between. Germline assignment: CDR1 ENHRY and CDR2 SYGVKD. This CDR3 spans 15 amino acids. In DNA form, the CDR3 reads TGTGCCATCAGTGCCGACTCCCTCTCCTACAATGAGCAGTTCTTC. It encodes CAISADSLSYNEQFF.